This record looks at one T cell receptor beta chain sequence and its context. The source of the sample is a study of blood T cell repertoires in COVID-19. Study information: The origin of the acute and convalescent COVID-19 samples was the United States, Italy and Spain.

Cohorts were determined from participant-reported clinical history. During the 2 weeks before they entered the study, exposed participants had met someone with a PCR-confirmed or clinician-diagnosed COVID-19 case. With V trimmed by 5 bases and J by 9 bases, 8 bases remained unmatched. Germline V gene data show CDR1 as MDHEN and CDR2 as SYDVKM. This CDR3 is built from 15 residues. Original analysis: Quantification of nucleated cells was approximated via reference gene primer amplification. Libraries were prepared by immunoSEQ multiplex PCR; TCRdb keeps only in-frame clonotypes and omits some of them. V and J calls and clone size come straight from that table; D and trimming were deduced from the DNA. Of hundreds of thousands of clones detected, around nine tenths appear once; the ten largest clones hold approximately 1.5%.

This TCR was recovered from a woman aged 18-30 years who had been exposed to COVID-19. The sample comprised PBMCs or T cells enriched from blood (not recorded which). The V gene is TRBV28, the J gene TRBJ1-6; 9 bases are shared with TRBD1. CDR3 sequence: CASSDRTGVGSPLHF. The CDR3 nucleotides are TGTGCCAGCAGTGACAGGACAGGGGTGGGTTCACCCCTCCACTTT.